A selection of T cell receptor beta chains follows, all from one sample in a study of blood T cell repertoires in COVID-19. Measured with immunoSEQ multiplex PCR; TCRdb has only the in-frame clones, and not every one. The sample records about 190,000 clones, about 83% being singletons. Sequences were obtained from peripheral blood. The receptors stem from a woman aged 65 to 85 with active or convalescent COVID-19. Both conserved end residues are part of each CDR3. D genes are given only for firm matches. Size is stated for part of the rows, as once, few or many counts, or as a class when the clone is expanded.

CASSESSLAGGLNEQFF	TGTGCCAGCAGTGAATCGTCCCTAGCGGGAGGGCTCAATGAGCAGTTCTTC	TRBD2	TRBV25-1	TRBJ2-1	.
CASSLSLAGYTGELFF	TGTGCCAGCAGTTTATCCCTAGCGGGATACACCGGGGAGCTGTTTTTT	TRBD2	TRBV28	TRBJ2-2	.
CASSPDRDSPLHF	TGTGCCAGCTCACCAGACAGGGATTCACCCCTCCACTTT	TRBD1	TRBV18	TRBJ1-6	.
CASRQGQSSYNSPLHF	TGCGCCTCAAGGCAGGGGCAGAGCTCCTATAATTCACCCCTCCACTTT	.	TRBV5-1	TRBJ1-6	.
CASSWTGALFLGGQPQHF	TGTGCCAGCAGTTGGACAGGGGCCCTTTTCTTGGGGGGTCAGCCCCAGCATTTT	TRBD1	TRBV28	TRBJ1-5	.
CASSYAQGEYEAFF	TGCGCCAGCAGTTACGCACAGGGAGAGTATGAAGCTTTCTTT	.	TRBV5-1	TRBJ1-1	many
CASSPGQGVGAEAFF	TGTGCCAGCTCACCGGGACAGGGGGTCGGCGCGGAAGCTTTCTTT	TRBD1	TRBV18	TRBJ1-1	.
CASSLDGAGTDTQYF	TGCGCCAGCAGCTTGGATGGTGCGGGAACAGATACGCAGTATTTT	.	TRBV5-1	TRBJ2-3	.
CASSQPRRGRGYGYTF	TGCGCCAGCAGCCAGCCCCGCAGGGGACGCGGCTATGGCTACACCTTC	.	TRBV4-1	TRBJ1-2	.
CASSPQGYGELFF	TGTGCCAGCTCACCTCAGGGGTACGGGGAGCTGTTTTTT	.	TRBV18	TRBJ2-2	few
CASIRDYTSYEQYF	TGTGCCAGCATCAGGGACTATACCTCCTACGAGCAGTACTTC	TRBD2	TRBV2	TRBJ2-7	.
CATSRAGTRPQPQHF	TGTGCCACCAGCAGAGCCGGGACAAGGCCTCAGCCCCAGCATTTT	.	TRBV15	TRBJ1-5	few
CASSARQGTEAFF	TGTGCCAGCAGCGCCCGCCAGGGGACTGAAGCTTTCTTT	.	TRBV11-3	TRBJ1-1	once
CASSPREYEQFF	TGTGCCAGCAGCCCGAGAGAATATGAGCAGTTCTTC	.	TRBV3-1/TRBV3-2	TRBJ2-1	.
CASSLGPFGGSSAPLHF	TGTGCCAGCAGCTTAGGCCCCTTCGGGGGGTCGAGTGCACCCCTCCACTTT	.	TRBV13	TRBJ1-6	.
CASSQLQGPYEQYF	TGTGCCAGTAGCCAACTCCAGGGTCCCTACGAGCAGTACTTC	.	TRBV19	TRBJ2-7	few
CAWGGQGTGNTIYF	TGTGCCTGGGGGGGACAGGGGACTGGAAACACCATATATTTT	TRBD1	TRBV30	TRBJ1-3	.
CASSLAGNKEQFF	TGTGCCAGCAGCCTAGCGGGAAATAAGGAGCAGTTCTTC	TRBD2	TRBV9	TRBJ2-1	.
CASPCHTF	TGTGCCAGCCCATGTCACACCTTC	.	TRBV7-3	TRBJ1-2	few
CASSPSGADTGELFF	TGTGCCAGCAGCCCTAGTGGGGCCGACACCGGGGAGCTGTTTTTT	.	TRBV9	TRBJ2-2	.
CATKAGDAYNEQFF	TGTGCCACAAAAGCGGGAGACGCCTACAATGAGCAGTTCTTC	TRBD2	TRBV24-1	TRBJ2-1	.
CASSFSGPLGEQFF	TGTGCCAGCAGCTTTAGCGGCCCCCTCGGGGAGCAGTTCTTC	.	TRBV11-2	TRBJ2-1	.
CASSVTSGTYNEQFF	TGTGCCAGCAGCGTGACTAGCGGGACGTACAATGAGCAGTTCTTC	TRBD2	TRBV7-9	TRBJ2-1	.
CASSLKQGPYEQYF	TGTGCCAGCAGCTTAAAACAGGGGCCCTACGAGCAGTACTTC	TRBD1	TRBV7-8	TRBJ2-7	.
CAWNEGVGYNEQFF	TGTGCCTGGAACGAGGGGGTTGGGTACAATGAGCAGTTCTTC	.	TRBV30	TRBJ2-1	.
CASSQDEGRTNEKLFF	TGTGCCAGCAGCCAAGATGAAGGGAGAACTAATGAAAAACTGTTTTTT	.	TRBV3-1/TRBV3-2	TRBJ1-4	few
CASSPGWTSGRATDTQYF	TGCGCCAGCAGCCCTGGGTGGACTAGCGGGCGTGCCACAGATACGCAGTATTTT	TRBD2	TRBV5-1	TRBJ2-3	.
CASSKEGTSSHDRTDTQYF	TGTGCCAGCAGCAAAGAGGGGACTAGCTCACACGATCGCACAGATACGCAGTATTTT	.	TRBV21-1	TRBJ2-3	.
CASSRDRGLSGELFF	TGCGCCAGCAGCCGGGACAGGGGGCTTAGCGGGGAGCTGTTTTTT	TRBD1	TRBV10-2	TRBJ2-2	.
CASSPGEDYGYTF	TGTGCCAGCTCACCGGGGGAGGACTATGGCTACACCTTC	.	TRBV18	TRBJ1-2	.
CASSLEGQGGYGYTF	TGCGCCAGCAGCTTGGAGGGACAGGGGGGCTATGGCTACACCTTC	TRBD1	TRBV5-1	TRBJ1-2	.
CASSPLAIPSDTQYF	TGTGCCAGCAGCCCACTAGCTATTCCCTCAGATACGCAGTATTTT	.	TRBV7-6	TRBJ2-3	.
CASSEAIQETQYF	TGTGCCAGCTCGGAAGCGATTCAAGAGACCCAGTACTTC	.	TRBV5-4	TRBJ2-5	.
CASSPLGQGASNEQFF	TGTGCCAGCTCACCCCTCGGACAGGGGGCGTCGAATGAGCAGTTCTTC	TRBD1	TRBV18	TRBJ2-1	.
CASLVAGSTDTQYF	TGTGCCAGCCTGGTAGCGGGCTCCACAGATACGCAGTATTTT	TRBD2	TRBV28	TRBJ2-3	.
CASSRSGGSHGYTF	TGTGCCAGCAGCCGGAGTGGGGGCAGCCATGGCTACACCTTC	.	TRBV6-5	TRBJ1-2	.
CASTVGPGGEQFF	TGTGCCAGCACCGTCGGGCCCGGGGGTGAGCAGTTCTTC	.	TRBV11-2	TRBJ2-1	few
CATSDGYGTERTDTQYF	TGTGCCACCAGTGACGGCTATGGGACAGAACGCACAGATACGCAGTATTTT	TRBD1	TRBV24-1	TRBJ2-3	.
CASSLPAAGRTDTQYF	TGTGCCAGCAGCCTCCCGGCGGCGGGACGCACAGATACGCAGTATTTT	.	TRBV4-2	TRBJ2-3	few
CASSPHSGSQFF	TGTGCCAGCAGTCCGCATAGCGGGAGCCAGTTCTTC	TRBD2	TRBV6-5	TRBJ2-1	.
CASSVAPADTQYF	TGTGCCAGCAGCGTAGCCCCGGCAGATACGCAGTATTTT	.	TRBV9	TRBJ2-3	once
CASSRTDNYGYTF	TGTGCCAGCAGTCGTACAGACAACTATGGCTACACCTTC	.	TRBV12-3/TRBV12-4	TRBJ1-2	.
CATSRVGEPNTIYF	TGTGCCACCAGCAGGGTCGGGGAGCCTAACACCATATATTTT	.	TRBV15	TRBJ1-3	.
CAISDLTEETQYF	TGTGCCATCAGTGATTTGACAGAAGAGACCCAGTACTTC	.	TRBV10-3	TRBJ2-5	.
CASSLGWLAGVRDEQFF	TGTGCCAGCAGCTTAGGATGGCTAGCGGGAGTGCGGGATGAGCAGTTCTTC	TRBD2	TRBV7-6	TRBJ2-1	.
CASSLETLSRQGAAGYTF	TGTGCCAGCAGCTTGGAGACACTCTCAAGACAGGGGGCGGCTGGCTACACCTTC	TRBD1	TRBV13	TRBJ1-2	.
CASSPGLAGEETQYF	TGTGCCAGCAGCCCGGGACTAGCGGGAGAGGAGACCCAGTACTTC	TRBD2	TRBV7-3	TRBJ2-5	.
CASSQRLAGAYNEQFF	TGTGCCAGCAGCCAGCGACTAGCGGGAGCCTACAATGAGCAGTTCTTC	TRBD2	TRBV7-2	TRBJ2-1	.
CASSPIWASGNEQYF	TGTGCCAGCTCACCGATTTGGGCTAGCGGTAACGAGCAGTACTTC	TRBD2	TRBV18	TRBJ2-7	.
CATSRDLTSGVYNEQFF	TGTGCCACCAGCAGAGATCTTACTAGCGGGGTCTACAATGAGCAGTTCTTC	TRBD2	TRBV15	TRBJ2-1	.
CASSPTRSTGELFF	TGTGCCAGCAGCCCTACTAGGTCCACCGGGGAGCTGTTTTTT	.	TRBV7-3	TRBJ2-2	.